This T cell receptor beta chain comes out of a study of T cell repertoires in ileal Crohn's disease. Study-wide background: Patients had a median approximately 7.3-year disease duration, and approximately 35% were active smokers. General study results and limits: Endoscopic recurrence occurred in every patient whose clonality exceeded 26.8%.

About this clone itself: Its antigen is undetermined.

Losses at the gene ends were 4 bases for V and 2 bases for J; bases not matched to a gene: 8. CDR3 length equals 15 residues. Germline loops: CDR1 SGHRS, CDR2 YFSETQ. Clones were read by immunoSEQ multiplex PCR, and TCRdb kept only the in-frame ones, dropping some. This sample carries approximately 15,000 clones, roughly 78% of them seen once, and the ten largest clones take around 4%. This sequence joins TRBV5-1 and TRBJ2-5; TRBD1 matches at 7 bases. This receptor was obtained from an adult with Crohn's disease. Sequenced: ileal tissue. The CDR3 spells CASSPTGTAQETQYF. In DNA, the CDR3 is TGCGCCAGCAGCCCGACCGGGACAGCTCAAGAGACCCAGTACTTC.